This T cell receptor beta chain comes out of a study of blood T cell repertoires in COVID-19. Across the study: From T cells, B-cell-depleted T cells, or PBMCs came the material, which was cDNA or gDNA.

The germline CDR1 and CDR2 sequences are MNHEY and SMNVEV (reference sequence). The V segment lost 5 bases and the J segment 7 bases; nucleotides outside the gene matches: 8. The CDR3 extends over 14 amino acids. In the original workflow: From reference gene primer amplification, estimates of nucleated cell counts were derived. The assay was immunoSEQ multiplex PCR, and TCRdb's table has in-frame clones only and misses some. Clone size and the V and J calls come from that table; the DNA yielded D and trimming. The table includes about 170,000 clones, around 88% detected once. The TCR comes from a woman in her 70s who had recovered from COVID-19. The rearrangement joins TRBV27 to TRBJ1-5; 7 bases agree with TRBD1. The sequenced sample consisted of peripheral blood. Here the CDR3 reads CASSTRQGFQPQHF. CDR3 bases: TGTGCCAGCAGTACCCGACAGGGCTTCCAGCCCCAGCATTTT.